This T cell receptor (beta chain) was sequenced for a study of blood T cell repertoires in COVID-19 (dated by TCRdb to the early 2020s). For the study in its entirety: The collaborator samples originated in the United States, Italy and Spain and spanned the acute and convalescent phases of COVID-19. The prospective study material was composed of cDNA or gDNA derived from T cells, B-cell-depleted T cells, or PBMCs. A freely available public database, intended as a resource for researchers studying the immune response to SARS-CoV-2, is where the repertoires were released. Where HLA class I and class II types were available, the types were taken from metadata supplied by the sample provider, not from assay-based typing. Sample metadata almost always included a de-identified subject ID, COVID-19 status, age in years and sex. Samples were obtained from the ongoing ImmuneRACE study (first 160 participants) and from approximately 1,200 subjects provided by 6 global collaborators. The dataset comprised deeply sampled blood TCRbeta repertoires from subjects exposed to, actively infected with, or recovered from COVID-19. What the authors observed across the whole study: The quantity of clinical and demographic metadata differed by source and by participant and was supplied without curation.

TCRbeta CDR3 regions were amplified from genomic DNA using the immunoSEQ Assay, a bias-controlled multiplex PCR. Under the source paper's analysis protocol: The number of nucleated cells in each sample was estimated by amplification of reference gene primers within the assay. Sequence reads were collapsed and filtered to measure the absolute abundance of every unique TCRbeta CDR3 rearrangement. For each sample, productive Simpson clonality was calculated as the square root of Simpson's diversity index across productive rearrangements. Here the immuneACCESS table is served through TCRdb, limited to in-frame sequences with V and J called. Missing clones are a known gap in these copies; in checked studies unresolved V genes cover under half, and the rest lacks a known reason. Clonal size and the V and J genes are those of that table, whereas D and trimming came from the DNA. The sample table contains 90,000 to 110,000 clones; only one count was recorded for about 86% of them. 30% to 45% of the sample rests with the top ten.

As to this clone: There is no known antigen for this receptor. Base qualities are not at hand, and no much larger clone is one base apart.

Each collaborating institution followed its own protocols to collect whole blood in K2EDTA tubes. Collaborator samples were shipped for TCRbeta analysis as frozen whole blood, isolated PBMCs, or DNA extracted from either sample type. The TCR comes from an elderly man with acute or convalescent COVID-19. Source material: peripheral blood.

The CDR3 in this case is CASSDPTVETQYF. The sequence in DNA is TGTGCCAGCAGCGACCCGACAGTGGAGACCCAGTACTTC. The chain was built from TRBV7-3 and TRBJ2-5, and the D gene may be TRBD1, 5 bases matching. Including cysteine and phenylalanine, the CDR3 has 13 amino acids. Kept here is only the CDR3 DNA, which spans 39 bases and is read in frame from base 1. The V end loses 5 bases and the J end loses 5 bases, and a stretch of 12 bases separates them. CDR1 and CDR2 were assigned from the germline V gene as SGHTA and FQGTGA.